This record concerns one T cell receptor (beta chain) sequence. Germline V gene sequence: CDR1 LGHNA, CDR2 YNFKEQ. V lost 1 base, J lost 1 base, and 13 bases lay in between. The CDR3 contains 16 residues. Assay: immunoSEQ multiplex PCR; the TCRdb copy retains only in-frame clones and omits some. Among over 700,000 clones listed, roughly 72% were seen once. The sample comes from a study of shared clonotypes between healthy human individuals. Study at large: A few men and two women, aged 18 to 49, were donors.

The sequencing input was memory CD4+ T cells sorted from blood. The subset: CD45RA-negative fraction. The receptor comes from a woman aged 25 to 39 in good health. The chain joins TRBV4-2 to TRBJ1-1; D might be TRBD1 (6 bases). The DNA for the CDR3 is TGTGCCAGCAGCCAAGGCATGGACAGAAGGAACACTGAAGCTTTCTTT. Its protein is CASSQGMDRRNTEAFF.